This T cell receptor beta chain appears in the sequencing data of a study of CD8+CD57+ T cells in acquired aplastic anemia. About the research overall: When averaged, DNA from sorted CD4+ and CD8+ cells came to around 3 ug. For CD4+ cells, healthy donors had an average of about 10 million reads.

According to the study, genomic DNA was the template for TCR beta VDJ and CDR3 profiling. TCRdb analysed the reads with MiXCR anew, one entry per CDR3 protein. The sample has roughly 180,000 distinct CDR3 sequences; 40% to 50% are singletons. The germline CDR1 and CDR2 sequences are PRHDT and FYEKMQ (reference sequence). This CDR3 contains 19 residues. In the case of this clonotype: One end of the junction does not line up with germline, which may come from a read error.

V usage is TRBV13 and J usage is TRBJ2-5; 8 nucleotides match TRBD2. The source is a human donor in good health. The specimen was sorted CD4+, CD8+, or CD8+CD57+ T cells (not recorded which) from PBMCs. CDR3 sequence (DNA): TGTGCCAGCAGCTTAGCCCTCGGACTAGCCCGAGGGTACCAAGAGGCCCAGTACTTC. Residues: CASSLALGLARGYQEAQYF.